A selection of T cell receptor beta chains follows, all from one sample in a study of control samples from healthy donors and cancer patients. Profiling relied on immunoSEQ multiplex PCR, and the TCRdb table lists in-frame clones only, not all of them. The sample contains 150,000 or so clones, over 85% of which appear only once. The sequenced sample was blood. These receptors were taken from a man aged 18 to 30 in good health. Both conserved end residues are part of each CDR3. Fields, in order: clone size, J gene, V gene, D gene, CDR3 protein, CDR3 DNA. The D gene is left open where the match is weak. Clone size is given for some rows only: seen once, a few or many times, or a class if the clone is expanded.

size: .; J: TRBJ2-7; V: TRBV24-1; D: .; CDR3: CATSADSYEQYF; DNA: TGTGCCACCAGTGCCGACTCCTACGAGCAGTACTTC
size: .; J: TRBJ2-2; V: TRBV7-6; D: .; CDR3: CASSFAGQARAGELFF; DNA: TGTGCCAGCAGCTTCGCCGGCCAAGCGAGGGCCGGGGAGCTGTTTTTT
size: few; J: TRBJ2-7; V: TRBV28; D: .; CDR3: CASSPGAYEQYF; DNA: TGTGCCAGCAGCCCAGGCGCTTACGAGCAGTACTTC
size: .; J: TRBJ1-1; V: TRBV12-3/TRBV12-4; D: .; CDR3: CASSLASVTEAFF; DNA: TGTGCCAGCAGTTTGGCCAGTGTAACTGAAGCTTTCTTT
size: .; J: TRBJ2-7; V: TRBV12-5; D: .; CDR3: CASGAFAHEQYF; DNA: TGTGCTAGTGGTGCTTTCGCCCACGAGCAGTACTTC
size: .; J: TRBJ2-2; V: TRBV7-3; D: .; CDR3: CASSLGLAGNTGELFF; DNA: TGTGCCAGCAGCCTCGGGCTAGCTGGTAACACCGGGGAGCTGTTTTTT
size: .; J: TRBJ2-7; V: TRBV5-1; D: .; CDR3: CASSHQNSYEQYF; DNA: TGCGCCAGCAGCCACCAGAACAGCTACGAGCAGTACTTC
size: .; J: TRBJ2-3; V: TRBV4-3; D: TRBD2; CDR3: CASSQVPLVAGSTDTQYF; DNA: TGCGCCAGCAGCCAAGTTCCCCTTGTAGCGGGTAGCACAGATACGCAGTATTTT
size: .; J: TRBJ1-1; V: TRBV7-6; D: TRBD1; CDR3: CASSLGGTGITEAFF; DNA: TGTGCCAGCAGTCTGGGGGGGACAGGGATCACTGAAGCTTTCTTT
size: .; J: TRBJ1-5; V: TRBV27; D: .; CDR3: CASSFQTPDGYSNQPQHF; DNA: TGTGCCAGCAGTTTCCAAACCCCGGACGGATATAGCAATCAGCCCCAGCATTTT
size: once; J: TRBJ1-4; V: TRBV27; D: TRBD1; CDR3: CASTRTGGNEKLFF; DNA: TGTGCCAGCACCCGGACAGGGGGTAATGAAAAACTGTTTTTT
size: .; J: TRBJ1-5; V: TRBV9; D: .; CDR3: CASSVGPDQPQHF; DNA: TGTGCCAGCAGCGTAGGTCCCGATCAGCCCCAGCATTTT
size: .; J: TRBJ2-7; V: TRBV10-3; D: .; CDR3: CASSPSPLEQYF; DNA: TGTGCCTCAAGTCCGAGCCCCCTCGAGCAGTACTTC
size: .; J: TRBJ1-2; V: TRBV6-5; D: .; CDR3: CASSYYQGYGYTF; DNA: TGTGCCAGCAGTTACTACCAGGGCTATGGCTACACCTTC
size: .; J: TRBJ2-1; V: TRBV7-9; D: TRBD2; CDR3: CASSTLASGLYNEQFF; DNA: TGTGCCAGCAGCACTTTGGCTAGCGGACTCTACAATGAGCAGTTCTTC
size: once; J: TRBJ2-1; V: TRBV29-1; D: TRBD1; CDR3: CSVEYRGSYNEQFF; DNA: TGCAGCGTTGAATACAGGGGTTCCTACAATGAGCAGTTCTTC
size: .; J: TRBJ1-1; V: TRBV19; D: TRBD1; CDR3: CASSGQATNTEAFF; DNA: TGTGCCAGTAGTGGACAGGCGACGAACACTGAAGCTTTCTTT
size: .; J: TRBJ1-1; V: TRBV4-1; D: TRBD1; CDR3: CASSQDQGEPGAFF; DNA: TGCGCCAGCAGCCAGGACCAGGGGGAGCCGGGCGCTTTCTTT
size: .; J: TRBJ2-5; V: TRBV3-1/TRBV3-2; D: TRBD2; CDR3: CASSPGRLAGGHPETQYF; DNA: TGTGCCAGCAGTCCCGGCCGACTAGCGGGAGGCCACCCGGAGACCCAGTACTTC
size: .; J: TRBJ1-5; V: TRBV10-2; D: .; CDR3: CASNPNSNQPQHF; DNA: TGCGCCAGCAACCCCAATAGCAATCAGCCCCAGCATTTT
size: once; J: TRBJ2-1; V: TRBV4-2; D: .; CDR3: CASSQGNGGSYNEQFF; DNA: TGTGCCAGCAGCCAGGGTAATGGGGGATCCTACAATGAGCAGTTCTTC
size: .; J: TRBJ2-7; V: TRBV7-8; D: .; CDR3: CASSLIGGAYEQYF; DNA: TGTGCCAGCAGCTTAATTGGGGGCGCCTACGAGCAGTACTTC
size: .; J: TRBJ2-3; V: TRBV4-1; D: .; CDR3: CASSQPGPIRDTQYF; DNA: TGCGCCAGCAGCCAACCCGGACCGATTAGAGATACGCAGTATTTT
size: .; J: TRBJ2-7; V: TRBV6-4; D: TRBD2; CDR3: CASSVLAGGIYEQYF; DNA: TGTGCCAGCAGTGTACTAGCGGGAGGTATCTACGAGCAGTACTTC
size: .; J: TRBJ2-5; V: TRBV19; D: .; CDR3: CASSMGPRGSFQETQYF; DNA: TGTGCCAGTAGTATGGGTCCCAGGGGCTCTTTTCAAGAGACCCAGTACTTC
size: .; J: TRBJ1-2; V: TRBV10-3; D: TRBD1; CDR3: CAISGPGQGVFGYTF; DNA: TGTGCCATCAGCGGACCGGGACAGGGGGTCTTTGGCTACACCTTC
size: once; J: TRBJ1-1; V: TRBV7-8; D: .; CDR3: CASSFGVLIAEAFF; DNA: TGTGCCAGCAGCTTCGGGGTTCTGATCGCTGAAGCTTTCTTT
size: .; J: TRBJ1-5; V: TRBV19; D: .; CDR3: CASTHGGIYNQPQHF; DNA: TGTGCCAGTACCCACGGGGGCATTTACAATCAGCCCCAGCATTTT
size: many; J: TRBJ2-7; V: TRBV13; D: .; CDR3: CASSWSGGTYEQYF; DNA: TGTGCCAGCAGCTGGTCCGGGGGAACCTACGAGCAGTACTTC
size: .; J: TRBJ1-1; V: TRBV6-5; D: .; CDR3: CASSYQGSNTEAFF; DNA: TGTGCCAGCAGTTACCAAGGATCGAACACTGAAGCTTTCTTT
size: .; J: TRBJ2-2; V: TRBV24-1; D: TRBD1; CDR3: CATSLSYRGINTGELFF; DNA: TGTGCCACCAGTTTATCCTACAGGGGAATAAACACCGGGGAGCTGTTTTTT
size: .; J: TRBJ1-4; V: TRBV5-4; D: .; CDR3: CASSVTWEEKLFF; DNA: TGTGCCAGCAGCGTGACATGGGAGGAAAAACTGTTTTTT
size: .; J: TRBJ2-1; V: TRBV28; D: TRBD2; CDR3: CASHYLAGAYNEQFF; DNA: TGTGCCAGCCATTATTTAGCGGGAGCCTACAATGAGCAGTTCTTC
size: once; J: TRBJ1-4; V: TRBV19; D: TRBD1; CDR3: CASSMWGQGLNEKLFF; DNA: TGTGCCAGTAGCATGTGGGGACAGGGGCTGAATGAAAAACTGTTTTTT
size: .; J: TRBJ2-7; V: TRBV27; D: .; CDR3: CASSLRINYEQYF; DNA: TGTGCCAGCAGTTTGAGGATAAACTACGAGCAGTACTTC
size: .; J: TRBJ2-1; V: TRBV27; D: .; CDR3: CASSLGRADEQFF; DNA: TGTGCCAGCAGTTTGGGTAGGGCCGATGAGCAGTTCTTC
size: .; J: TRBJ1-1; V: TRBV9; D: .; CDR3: CASSGNPGGEAFF; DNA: TGTGCCAGCAGCGGAAACCCGGGGGGTGAAGCTTTCTTT
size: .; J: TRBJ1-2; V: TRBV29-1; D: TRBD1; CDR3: CSVEGDRASRSGYTF; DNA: TGCAGCGTTGAAGGGGACAGGGCGTCCCGTTCGGGCTACACCTTC
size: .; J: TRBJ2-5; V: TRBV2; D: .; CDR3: CASRRQETQYF; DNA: TGTGCCAGCAGACGTCAAGAGACCCAGTACTTC
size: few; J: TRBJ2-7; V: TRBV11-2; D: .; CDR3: CASSLEASRNEQYF; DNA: TGTGCCAGCAGCTTAGAGGCTAGCAGGAACGAGCAGTACTTC